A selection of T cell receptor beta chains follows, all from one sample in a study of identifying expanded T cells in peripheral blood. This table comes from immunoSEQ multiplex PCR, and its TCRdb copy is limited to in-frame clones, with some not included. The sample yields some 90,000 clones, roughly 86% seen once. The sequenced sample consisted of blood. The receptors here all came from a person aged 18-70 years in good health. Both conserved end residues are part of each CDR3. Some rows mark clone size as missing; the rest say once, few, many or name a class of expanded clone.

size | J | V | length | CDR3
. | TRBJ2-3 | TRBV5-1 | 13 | CASSLASTDTQYF
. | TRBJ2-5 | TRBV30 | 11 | CAWGLGETQYF
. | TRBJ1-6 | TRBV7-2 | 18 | CASSLFQGLSSYNSPLHF
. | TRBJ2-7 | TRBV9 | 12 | CASSVTTGEQYF
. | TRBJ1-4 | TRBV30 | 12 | CAWSAGGFGFRF
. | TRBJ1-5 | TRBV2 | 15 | CASSALGHRNQPQHF
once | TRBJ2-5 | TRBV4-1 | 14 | CASSQVTSQETQYF
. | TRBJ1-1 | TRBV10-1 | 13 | CASSDRLEGEAFF
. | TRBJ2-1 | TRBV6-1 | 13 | CASRAGTYNEQFF
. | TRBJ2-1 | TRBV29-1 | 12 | CSVVPGSNEQFF
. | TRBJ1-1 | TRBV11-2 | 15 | CASTTGNRLNTEAFF
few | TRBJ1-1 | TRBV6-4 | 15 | CASSEWTGGNTEAFF
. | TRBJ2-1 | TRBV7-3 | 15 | CASSLYGSHGHEQFF
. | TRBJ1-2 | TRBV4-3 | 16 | CASSQLISGVPDGYTF
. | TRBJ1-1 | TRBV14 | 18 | CASSQIARTEELNTEAFF
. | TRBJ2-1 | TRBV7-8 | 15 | CASSVGQGAYNEQFF
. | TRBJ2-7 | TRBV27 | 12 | CATKTGGGEQYF
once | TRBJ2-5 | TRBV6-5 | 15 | CASRPWETIKETQYF
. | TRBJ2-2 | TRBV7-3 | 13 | CASSLNQGGELFF
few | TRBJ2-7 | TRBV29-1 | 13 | CSVQSGGTYEQYF
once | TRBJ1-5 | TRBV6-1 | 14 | CASTEGAYNQPQHF
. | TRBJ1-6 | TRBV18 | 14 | CASSRTGENSPLHF
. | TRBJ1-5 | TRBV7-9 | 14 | CASSLGQPGDPQHF
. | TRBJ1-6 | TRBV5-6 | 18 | CASSWGPLQTVSNSPLHF
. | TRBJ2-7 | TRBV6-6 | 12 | CAAQGAPREQYF
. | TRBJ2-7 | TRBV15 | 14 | CATSRGGQGGEQYF
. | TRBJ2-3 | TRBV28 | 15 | CASSSDRGNTDTQYF
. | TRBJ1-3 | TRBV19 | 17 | CASRKTTATFSGNTIYF
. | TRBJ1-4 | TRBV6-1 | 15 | CATLGRVRENEKLFF
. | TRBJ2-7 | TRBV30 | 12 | CAWGRQSYEQYF
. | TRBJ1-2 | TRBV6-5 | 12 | CASGDFYGGYTF
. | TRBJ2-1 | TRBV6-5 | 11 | CASSYSYEQFF
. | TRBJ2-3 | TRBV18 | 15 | CASSRQTASTDTQYF
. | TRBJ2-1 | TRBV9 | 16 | CASSERGQGAYNEQFF
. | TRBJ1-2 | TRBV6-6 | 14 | CASTPLDINYGYTF
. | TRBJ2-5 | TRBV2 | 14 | CASSAVLGQETQYF
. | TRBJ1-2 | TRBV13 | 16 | CASSSPGVASFYGYTF
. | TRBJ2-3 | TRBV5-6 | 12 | CASSLSTNTQYF
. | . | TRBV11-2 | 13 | CASSLGGLSEQYF
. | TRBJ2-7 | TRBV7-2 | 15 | CASSSYQGASYEQYF
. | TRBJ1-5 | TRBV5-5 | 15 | CASSLLTGRNQPQHF
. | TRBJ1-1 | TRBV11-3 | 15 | CASSLDQGRGGLTFF
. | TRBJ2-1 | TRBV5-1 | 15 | CASSPRRAGPNEQFF
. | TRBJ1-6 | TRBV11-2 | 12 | CASSLVTSPLHF
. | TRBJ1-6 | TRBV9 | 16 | CASSVDPGLMNSPLHF